Sequencing of this TCR beta chain was carried out in a study of blood T cells in healthy people across ages. Findings of the study overall: Nothing was known about donor CMV status, and this possibly confounded expanded clonotype changes. Researchers report that TCR beta diversity correlated strongly with naive T cell percentage.

A sample-barcoded 5' primer and a J-beta primer mix were used in a second PCR of roughly 7 to 12 cycles. A single record per CDR3 protein comes from TCRdb applying MiXCR to the 5' RACE reads. The repertoire has about 640,000 distinct CDR3 sequences, under 70% of them found once; the top ten carry 30% to 40%. The study recruited healthy Caucasian donors from Russia who were aged about 6 to 100. J was trimmed by 7 bases and V by 6 bases; bases with no gene match: 7. CDR1 SQVTM and CDR2 ANQGSEA come from the germline V gene. CDR3 length: 12 residues. This clonotype has more than one count but fewer than ten. Its specificity is unknown.

This sequence was found in a man aged 60 to 69 in good health. The gene calls are TRBV29-1 and TRBJ2-7; 9 bases align to TRBD1. The source material was blood. The DNA of the CDR3 is TGCAGCGTCCGGGACAGGGCGAGGGAGCAGTACTTC. Its translation: CSVRDRAREQYF.